The clone carrying this T cell receptor (beta chain) occurred a few times. Its target is not known. These data originate in a study of cytotoxic CD8 clonotypes in ibrutinib-treated CLL. Study results and caveats: Clonality went up at the time of ibrutinib response, stayed stable in sustained remission, and later dropped back toward its baseline level at progression.

Investigators sought sequencing depths of between 1 in 200,000 and 1 in 1 million T cells. Sequencing used immunoSEQ multiplex PCR; TCRdb keeps in-frame clones, though not all of them. The sample contains about 27,000 clones, around three quarters of which appear only once. Trimming removed 0 bases from V and 4 bases from J, with 20 bases in between. This CDR3 has 17 residues. Germline lookup yields CDR1 SGDLS and CDR2 YYNGEE. Sequenced here: PBMCs, sampled after 24 months of ibrutinib treatment. The chain carries TRBV9 and TRBJ2-7; D is tentatively TRBD1 or TRBD2 (7 bases each). The sequence came from a human donor with chronic lymphocytic leukemia. The CDR3 is CASSVAPGGGGHYEQYF. The CDR3 coding sequence is TGTGCCAGCAGCGTAGCCCCAGGGGGGGGAGGGCATTACGAGCAGTACTTC.